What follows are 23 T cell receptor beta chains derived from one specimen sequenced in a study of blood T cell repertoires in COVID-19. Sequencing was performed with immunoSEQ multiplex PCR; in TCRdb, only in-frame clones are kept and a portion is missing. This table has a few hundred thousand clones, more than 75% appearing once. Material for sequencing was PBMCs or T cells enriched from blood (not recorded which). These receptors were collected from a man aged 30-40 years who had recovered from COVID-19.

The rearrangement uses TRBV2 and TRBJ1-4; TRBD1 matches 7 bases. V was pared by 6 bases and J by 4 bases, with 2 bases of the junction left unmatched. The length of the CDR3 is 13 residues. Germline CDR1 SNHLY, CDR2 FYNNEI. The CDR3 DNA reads TGTGCCAGCAGGGGACAGTTTAATGAAAAACTGTTTTTT. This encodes CASRGQFNEKLFF.

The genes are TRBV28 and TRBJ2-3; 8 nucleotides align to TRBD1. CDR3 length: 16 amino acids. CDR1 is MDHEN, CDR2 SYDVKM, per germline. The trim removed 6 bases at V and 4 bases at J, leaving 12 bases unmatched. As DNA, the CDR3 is TGTGCCAGCAGGGACAGGACAGGGCCCCCCGCAGATACGCAGTATTTT. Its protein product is CASRDRTGPPADTQYF.

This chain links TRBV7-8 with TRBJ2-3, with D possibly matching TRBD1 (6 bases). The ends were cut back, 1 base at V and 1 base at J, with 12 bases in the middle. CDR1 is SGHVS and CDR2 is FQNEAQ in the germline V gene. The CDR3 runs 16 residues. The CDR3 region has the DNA TGTGCCAGCAGCTTAGGGCTCAGGGGACGCACAGATACGCAGTATTTT. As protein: CASSLGLRGRTDTQYF. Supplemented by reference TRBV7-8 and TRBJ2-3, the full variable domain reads GAGVSQSPRYKVAKRGQDVALRCDPISGHVSLFWYQQALGQGPEFLTYFQNEAQLDKSGLPSDRFFAERPEGSVSTLKIQRTQQEDSAVYLCASSLGLRGRTDTQYFGPGTRLTVL.

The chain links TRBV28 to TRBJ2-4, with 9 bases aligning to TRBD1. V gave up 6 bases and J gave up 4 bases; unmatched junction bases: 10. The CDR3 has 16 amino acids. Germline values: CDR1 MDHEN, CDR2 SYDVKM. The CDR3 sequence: CASSLLTGTGKNIQYF. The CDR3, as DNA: TGTGCCAGCAGCCTTCTCACCGGGACAGGGAAAAACATTCAGTACTTC.

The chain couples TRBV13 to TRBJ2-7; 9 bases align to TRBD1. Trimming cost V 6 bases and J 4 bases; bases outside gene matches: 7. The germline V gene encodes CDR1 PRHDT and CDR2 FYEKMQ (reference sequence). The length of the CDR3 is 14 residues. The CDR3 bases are TGTGCCAGCAGACCCGGGACAGGGCGATACGAGCAGTACTTC. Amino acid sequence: CASRPGTGRYEQYF.

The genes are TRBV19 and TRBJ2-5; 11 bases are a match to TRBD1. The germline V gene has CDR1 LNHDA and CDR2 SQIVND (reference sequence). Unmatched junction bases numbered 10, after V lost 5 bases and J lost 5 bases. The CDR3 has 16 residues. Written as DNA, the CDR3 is TGTGCCAGTAGTGTAAACCGGGACAGGGGGAGGGAGACCCAGTACTTC. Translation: CASSVNRDRGRETQYF.

The CDR3 DNA sequence: TGTGCCAGTAGTGACCGACTAGCGGGGGTCACAGATACGCAGTATTTT. This codes for CASSDRLAGVTDTQYF. The chain carries TRBV19 and TRBJ2-3; 12 bases are a match to TRBD2. CDR1 and CDR2 from the germline V gene are LNHDA and SQIVND (reference sequence). The CDR3 loop spans 16 amino acids. Trimming removed 5 bases from V and 2 bases from J; junction bases left unmatched: 5.

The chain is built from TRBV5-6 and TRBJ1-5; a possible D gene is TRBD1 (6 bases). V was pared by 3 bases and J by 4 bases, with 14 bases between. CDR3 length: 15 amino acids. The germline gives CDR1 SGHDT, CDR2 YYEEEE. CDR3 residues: CASSSKRDINQPQHF. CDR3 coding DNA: TGTGCCAGCAGCTCGAAGCGGGACATAAATCAGCCCCAGCATTTT.

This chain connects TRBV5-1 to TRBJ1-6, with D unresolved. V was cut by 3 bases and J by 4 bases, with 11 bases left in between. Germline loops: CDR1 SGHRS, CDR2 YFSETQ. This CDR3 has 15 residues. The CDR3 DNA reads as TGCGCCAGCAGCTCGTCCGGGTCGTATAATTCACCCCTCCACTTT. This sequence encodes CASSSSGSYNSPLHF.

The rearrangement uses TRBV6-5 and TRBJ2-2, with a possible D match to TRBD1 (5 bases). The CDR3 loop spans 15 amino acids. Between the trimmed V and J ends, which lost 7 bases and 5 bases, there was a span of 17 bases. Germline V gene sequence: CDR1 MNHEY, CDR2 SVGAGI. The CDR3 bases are TGTGCCAGCACTAGGGAAGGGGCCCCAACCGGGGAGCTGTTTTTT. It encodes CASTREGAPTGELFF.

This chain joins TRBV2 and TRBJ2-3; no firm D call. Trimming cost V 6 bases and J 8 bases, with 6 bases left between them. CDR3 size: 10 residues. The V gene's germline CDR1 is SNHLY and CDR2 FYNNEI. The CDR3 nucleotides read TGTGCCAGCAGCTATTTTACGCAGTATTTT. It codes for CASSYFTQYF.

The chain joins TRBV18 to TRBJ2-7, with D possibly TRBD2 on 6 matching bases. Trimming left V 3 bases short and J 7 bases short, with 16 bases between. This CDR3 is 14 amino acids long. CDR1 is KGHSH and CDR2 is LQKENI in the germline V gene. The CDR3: CASSPPLGGWEQYF. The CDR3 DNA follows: TGTGCCAGCTCACCCCCCTTGGGGGGATGGGAGCAGTACTTC.

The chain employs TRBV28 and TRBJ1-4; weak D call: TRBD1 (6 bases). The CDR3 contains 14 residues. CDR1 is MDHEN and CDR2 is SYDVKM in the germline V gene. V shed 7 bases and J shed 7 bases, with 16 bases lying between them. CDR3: CASTLQGRSEKLFF. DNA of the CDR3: TGTGCCAGCACCTTGCAGGGGAGATCTGAAAAACTGTTTTTT.

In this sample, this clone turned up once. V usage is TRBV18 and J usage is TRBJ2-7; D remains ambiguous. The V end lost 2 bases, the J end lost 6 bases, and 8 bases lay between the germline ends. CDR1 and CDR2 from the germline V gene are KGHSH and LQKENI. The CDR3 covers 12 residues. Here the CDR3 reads CASSPYTGEQYF. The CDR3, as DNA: TGTGCCAGCTCACCATATACCGGCGAGCAGTACTTC.

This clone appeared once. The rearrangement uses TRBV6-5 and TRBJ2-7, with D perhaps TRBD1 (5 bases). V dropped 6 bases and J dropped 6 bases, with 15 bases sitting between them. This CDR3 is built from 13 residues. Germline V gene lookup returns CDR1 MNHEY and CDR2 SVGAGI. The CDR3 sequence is CASSFFGAVEQYF. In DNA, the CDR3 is TGTGCCAGCAGCTTCTTTGGGGCCGTCGAGCAGTACTTC.

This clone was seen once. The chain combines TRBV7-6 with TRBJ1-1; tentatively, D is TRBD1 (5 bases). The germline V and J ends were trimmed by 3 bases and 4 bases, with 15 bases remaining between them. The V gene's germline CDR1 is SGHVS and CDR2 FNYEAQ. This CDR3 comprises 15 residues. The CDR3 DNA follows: TGTGCCAGCAGCTTGAACGGGGTGGGGGGCACTGAAGCTTTCTTT. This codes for CASSLNGVGGTEAFF.

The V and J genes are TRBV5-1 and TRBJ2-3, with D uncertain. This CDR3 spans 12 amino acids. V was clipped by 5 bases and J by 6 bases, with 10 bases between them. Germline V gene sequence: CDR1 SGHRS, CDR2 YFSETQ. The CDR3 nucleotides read TGCGCCAGCAGGTTTGAGTGGGATACGCAGTATTTT. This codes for CASRFEWDTQYF.

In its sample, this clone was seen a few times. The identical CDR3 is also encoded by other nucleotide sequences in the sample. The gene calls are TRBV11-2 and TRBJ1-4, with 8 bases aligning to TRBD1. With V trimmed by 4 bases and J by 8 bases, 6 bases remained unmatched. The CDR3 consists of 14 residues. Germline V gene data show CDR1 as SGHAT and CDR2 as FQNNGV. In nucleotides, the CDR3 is TGTGCCAGCAGCTGGCAGGGGGCCGAAGAAAAACTGTTTTTT. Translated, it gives CASSWQGAEEKLFF.

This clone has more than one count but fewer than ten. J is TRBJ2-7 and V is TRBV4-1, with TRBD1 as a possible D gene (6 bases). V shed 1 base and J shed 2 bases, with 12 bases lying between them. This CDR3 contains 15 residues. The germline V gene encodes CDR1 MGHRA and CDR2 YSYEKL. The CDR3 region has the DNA TGCGCCAGCAGCCAAGGGACAGCGGAAACCTACGAGCAGTACTTC. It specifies CASSQGTAETYEQYF.

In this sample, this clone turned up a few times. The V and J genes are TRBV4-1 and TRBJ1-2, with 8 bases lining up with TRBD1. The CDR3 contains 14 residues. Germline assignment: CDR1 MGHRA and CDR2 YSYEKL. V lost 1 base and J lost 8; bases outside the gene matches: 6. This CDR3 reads CASSQARQGLGYTF. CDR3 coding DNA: TGCGCCAGCAGCCAAGCCCGACAGGGGCTGGGCTACACCTTC.

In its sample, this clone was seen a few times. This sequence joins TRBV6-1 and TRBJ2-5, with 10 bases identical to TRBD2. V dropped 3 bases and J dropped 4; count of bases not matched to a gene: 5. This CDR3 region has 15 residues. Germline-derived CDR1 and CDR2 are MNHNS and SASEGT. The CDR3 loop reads CASSELAGDLETQYF. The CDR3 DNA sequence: TGTGCCAGCAGTGAGCTAGCGGGAGACCTAGAGACCCAGTACTTC.

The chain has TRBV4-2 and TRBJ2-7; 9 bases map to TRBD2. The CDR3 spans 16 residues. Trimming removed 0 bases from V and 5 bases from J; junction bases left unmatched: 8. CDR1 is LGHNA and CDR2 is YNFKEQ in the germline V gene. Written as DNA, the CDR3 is TGTGCCAGCAGCCAAGATCCGCGAGCGGGGGGCGACGAGCAGTACTTC. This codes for CASSQDPRAGGDEQYF.

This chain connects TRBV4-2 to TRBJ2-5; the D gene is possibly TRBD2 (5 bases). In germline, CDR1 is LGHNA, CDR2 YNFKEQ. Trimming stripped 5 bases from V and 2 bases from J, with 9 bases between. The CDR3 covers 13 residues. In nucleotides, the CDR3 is TGTGCCAGCAGCGTCGGGATACAAGAGACCCAGTACTTC. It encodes CASSVGIQETQYF.